These 10 T cell receptor beta chains were sequenced from one sample in a study of OX40 agonist ivuxolimab in advanced cancers. Produced via immunoSEQ multiplex PCR; TCRdb's table is partial and in-frame only. The repertoire holds around 82,000 clones, with around nine tenths as singletons. This material consisted of CD4+ or CD8+ T cells sorted from blood, taken in a trial of the OX40 agonist ivuxolimab. The receptors were sampled from an adult with an advanced solid tumor such as melanoma, head and neck, liver or kidney cancer.

CDR3 nucleotide sequence: TGTGCCAGCTCACCCTCCGGGGGGAGGACCTACGAGCAGTACTTC. Protein sequence: CASSPSGGRTYEQYF. This sequence joins TRBV18 and TRBJ2-7, with 7 bases that match TRBD2. Trimming cost V 3 bases and J 2 bases; bases outside gene matches: 7. The CDR3 consists of 15 residues. Germline V gene data show CDR1 as KGHSH and CDR2 as LQKENI.

The CDR3 spells CASSQDYLDTQYF. CDR3 sequence (DNA): TGCGCCAGCAGCCAGGACTACCTAGATACGCAGTATTTT. The chain carries TRBV5-1 and TRBJ2-3, with D perhaps matching TRBD2 (6 bases). CDR1 and CDR2 from the germline V gene are SGHRS and YFSETQ. The germline V and J ends were trimmed by 4 bases and 5 bases, with 11 bases remaining between them. The CDR3 has 13 residues.

This clone has a handful of counts. The chain couples TRBV6-6 to TRBJ2-5, with a tentative D call TRBD2 (6 bases). This CDR3 region has 12 residues. Trimming stripped 10 bases from V and 5 bases from J, with 14 bases between. Germline CDR1 MNHNY, CDR2 SVGAGI (reference sequence). In DNA, the CDR3 is TGTGCCACCTCGACTAGTTTTGAGACCCAGTACTTC. It specifies CATSTSFETQYF.

The V call is TRBV6-5, the J call TRBJ1-5, with D possibly TRBD1 on 6 matching bases. The CDR3 length is 15 residues. With 6 bases removed from V and 0 bases from J, the gap between germline ends came to 12 bases. From germline, CDR1 is MNHEY and CDR2 SVGAGI. CDR3 sequence reads: CASRKQGHSNQPQHF. The CDR3 DNA reads as TGTGCCAGCAGAAAACAGGGACATAGCAATCAGCCCCAGCATTTT.

The chain links TRBV2 to TRBJ2-4; 7 bases map to TRBD2. This CDR3 is built from 17 residues. Per germline, CDR1 SNHLY and CDR2 FYNNEI. Trimming at V came to 0 bases and at J to 7 bases, leaving 12 bases not matched to a gene. The CDR3 region has the DNA TGTGCCAGCAGTGAAGCCCAAGGCCGGGACTATCTGAACATTCAGTACTTC. Translation gives CASSEAQGRDYLNIQYF.

The V call is TRBV11-3, the J call TRBJ1-1; TRBD1 might be the D (5 bases). This CDR3 is 13 amino acids long. Germline CDR1 is SGHNT and CDR2 is YENEEA. V shed 5 bases and J shed 0 bases, with 7 bases lying between them. CDR3 in DNA: TGTGCCAGCAGCCGACAGATGAACACTGAAGCTTTCTTT. Its translation is CASSRQMNTEAFF.

This rearrangement joins TRBV7-2 to TRBJ2-7; no reliable D call. V was clipped by 6 bases and J by 0 bases, with 9 bases between them. CDR3 length: 13 amino acids. From germline, CDR1 is SGHTA and CDR2 FQGNSA. The CDR3 loop reads CASRGGSSYEQYF. For the CDR3, the DNA is TGTGCCAGCAGGGGCGGTAGCTCCTACGAGCAGTACTTC.

This clone has only a few counts. The gene calls are TRBV19 and TRBJ2-6; maybe TRBD1 (6 bases). Germline CDR1 reads LNHDA; CDR2 reads SQIVND (reference sequence). The CDR3 extends over 16 amino acids. V was cut by 2 bases and J by 0 bases, with 8 bases left in between. CDR3 amino acids: CASSITGSSGANVLTF. The CDR3 DNA reads TGTGCCAGTAGTATAACAGGGTCCTCTGGGGCCAACGTCCTGACTTTC.

The chain links TRBV5-6 to TRBJ2-3; no clear D gene. CDR1 SGHDT and CDR2 YYEEEE come from the germline V gene. CDR3 size: 12 residues. Trimming removed 0 bases at V and 11 bases at J, with 10 bases between. Written as DNA, the CDR3 is TGTGCCAGCAGCTTGGTACCTACGAGGCAGTATTTT. It translates to CASSLVPTRQYF. The full variable domain, rest sourced from reference TRBV5-6 and TRBJ2-3, is DAGVTQSPTHLIKTRGQQVTLRCSPKSGHDTVSWYQQALGQGPQFIFQYYEEEERQRGNFPDRFSGHQFPNYSSELNVNALLLGDSALYLCASSLVPTRQYFGPGTRLTVL.

The J gene is TRBJ1-1, the V gene TRBV29-1, with TRBD1 matching 8 bases. The CDR3 is made up of 11 amino acids. Per germline, CDR1 SQVTM and CDR2 ANQGSEA. Germline trimming cut 7 bases from V and 11 bases from J; bases unmatched to any gene: 9. The CDR3 is CSGWTGSRAFF. DNA of the CDR3: TGCAGCGGATGGACAGGGTCACGGGCTTTCTTT.